Below are 15 T cell receptor beta chains sequenced from a single sample in a study of blood T cells in healthy people across ages. Then a second PCR, running roughly 7 to 11 cycles, was carried out with a sample-barcoded 5' primer and a J-beta primer mix. MiXCR, applied by TCRdb to the 5' RACE reads, yields one record per CDR3 protein. The sample shows about 1.6 million distinct CDR3 sequences, roughly a third of them seen only once. Sequencing was done on a sample of blood. The receptors were sampled from a woman younger than 45 in good health.

This clonotype was picked up a small number of times. The CDR3 DNA follows: TGTGCCAGCAGCTTAATTTTCCCGGGCTCCTATAATTCACCCCTCCACTTT. Protein sequence: CASSLIFPGSYNSPLHF. This sequence joins TRBV7-2 and TRBJ1-6; D gene uncertain. The CDR3 contains 17 residues. Trimming pared 2 bases from V and 0 bases from J, leaving 11 bases between. CDR1 and CDR2 from the germline V gene are SGHTA and FQGNSA.

This clonotype has only a few counts. The chain links TRBV6-6 to TRBJ1-1; weak D call: TRBD1 (6 bases). Trimming left V 2 bases short and J 7 bases short, with 14 bases between. CDR3 length: 14 amino acids. CDR1 is MNHNY, CDR2 SVGAGI, per germline (reference sequence). DNA of the CDR3: TGTGCCAGCAGTTACGGGGGCGGTATAATTGAAGCTTTCTTT. This sequence encodes CASSYGGGIIEAFF.

This chain uses TRBV5-1 with TRBJ1-1, with D possibly matching TRBD1 (6 bases). The germline V gene has CDR1 SGHRS and CDR2 YFSETQ. The CDR3 totals 16 residues. V was pared by 2 bases and J by 1 base, with 15 bases between. The chain's CDR3 is CASSFSARGPNTEAFF. The CDR3 DNA is TGCGCCAGCAGCTTCTCTGCCCGGGGGCCGAACACTGAAGCTTTCTTT.

The V call is TRBV20-1, the J call TRBJ2-3; 11 bases are shared with TRBD2. CDR3 length: 17 residues. V was pared by 2 bases and J by 2 bases, with 9 bases of the junction left unmatched. Germline V gives CDR1 DFQATT, CDR2 SNEGSKA (reference sequence). The CDR3 sequence: CSARLLAGGYYTDTQYF. In DNA, the CDR3 is TGCAGTGCTAGACTTCTAGCGGGGGGATACTACACAGATACGCAGTATTTT.

In this sample, this clonotype turned up a few times. The rearrangement joins TRBV7-9 to TRBJ2-5; 8 bases match TRBD2. CDR1 is SEHNR and CDR2 is FQNEAQ in the germline V gene (reference sequence). CDR3 length: 15 amino acids. J was trimmed by 11 bases and V by 2 bases; bases with no gene match: 13. The CDR3: CASSLFTSGLGKQYF. CDR3 DNA: TGTGCCAGCAGCTTATTTACTAGCGGACTTGGGAAGCAGTACTTC.

This chain uses TRBV7-2 with TRBJ2-1; 9 bases line up with TRBD1. The J segment lost 7 bases and the V segment lost 5 bases, leaving 18 bases of the junction unmatched. Germline V gene sequence: CDR1 SGHTA, CDR2 FQGNSA. The CDR3 is made up of 18 amino acids. The CDR3 loop is CASSPGGGQGSFRNEQFF. The DNA of the CDR3 is TGTGCCAGCAGCCCTGGCGGGGGACAGGGCTCTTTTAGGAATGAGCAGTTCTTC.

This clonotype was detected a few times. J is TRBJ2-1 and V is TRBV6-2 or TRBV6-3, with TRBD2 matching 14 bases. From germline, CDR1 is MNHEY and CDR2 SVGEGT. V was clipped by 6 bases and J by 6 bases; unmatched bases: 13. CDR3 size: 18 residues. The CDR3 region is CASSRTKTGTSGSNEQFF. In DNA, the CDR3 is TGTGCCAGCAGCCGAACGAAAACCGGGACTAGCGGGAGCAATGAGCAGTTCTTC.

There are a few counts of this clonotype. V and J are TRBV7-9 and TRBJ2-5; the D gene is possibly TRBD2 (6 bases). V was trimmed by 5 bases and J by 2 bases, leaving 18 bases between them. From germline, CDR1 is SEHNR and CDR2 FQNEAQ (reference sequence). The CDR3 spans 16 residues. DNA of the CDR3: TGTGCCAGCAGCACCGGCGTTGGGGAGGAACAAGAGACCCAGTACTTC. This translates into CASSTGVGEEQETQYF.

This clonotype has more than one count but fewer than ten. The chain carries TRBV28 and TRBJ2-5; possibly TRBD2 for D (5 bases). This CDR3 is 12 amino acids long. Germline lookup yields CDR1 MDHEN and CDR2 SYDVKM. V was cut by 0 bases and J by 11 bases, with 10 bases left in between. The CDR3 sequence is CASSLWGWEQYF. The DNA for the CDR3 is TGTGCCAGCAGTTTATGGGGGTGGGAGCAGTACTTC.

This clonotype came up many times. The V gene is TRBV5-1, the J gene TRBJ2-7; tentatively, D is TRBD1 or TRBD2 (6 bases each). The J call may be incorrect, as the DNA end agrees better with TRBJ2-5. The V gene's germline CDR1 is SGHRS and CDR2 YFSETQ. The CDR3 totals 16 residues. In DNA, the CDR3 is TGCGCCAGCAGCTTGGTTGGGGGGCTTGAGCAGGAGACCCAGTACTTC. This codes for CASSLVGGLEQETQYF.

This clonotype showed up just a few times. CDR3 DNA: TGTGCCAGCAGTTCCCTAGCGGGAGGGCCCGGGACCCAGTACTTC. This translates into CASSSLAGGPGTQYF. V and J are TRBV28 and TRBJ2-5, with 12 bases matching TRBD2. The CDR3 has 15 residues. J was trimmed by 7 bases and V by 4 bases; bases with no gene match: 7. Germline assignment: CDR1 MDHEN and CDR2 SYDVKM.

This clonotype was seen ten or more times. The rearrangement joins TRBV5-1 to TRBJ2-1; no reliable D call. Germline CDR1 is SGHRS and CDR2 is YFSETQ. V was trimmed by 1 base and J by 5 bases, leaving 10 bases between them. There are 14 residues in the CDR3. The CDR3 DNA reads as TGCGCCAGCAGCTTGAACACCTTTAACAATGAGCAGTTCTTC. This codes for CASSLNTFNNEQFF.

There are many counts of this clonotype. The rearrangement links TRBV7-2 to TRBJ2-7, with D perhaps matching TRBD2 (5 bases). The CDR3 consists of 13 residues. Per the germline V gene, CDR1 is SGHTA and CDR2 is FQGNSA. V shed 2 bases and J shed 3 bases, with 8 bases lying between them. In DNA, the CDR3 is TGTGCCAGCAGCTTACGGGGAGACTACGAGCAGTACTTC. Amino acids: CASSLRGDYEQYF. Full variable domain (remainder filled in from reference TRBV7-2 and TRBJ2-7): GAGVSQSPSNKVTEKGKDVELRCDPISGHTALYWYRQSLGQGLEFLIYFQGNSAPDKSGLPSDRFSAERTGGSVSTLTIQRTQQEDSAVYLCASSLRGDYEQYFGPGTRLTVT.

V gene TRBV20-1 combines with J gene TRBJ1-5; D call uncertain. The V end lost 4 bases, the J end lost 0 bases, and 7 bases lay between the germline ends. The CDR3 is 13 residues long. The germline gives CDR1 DFQATT, CDR2 SNEGSKA (reference sequence). CDR3 loop: CSANENSNQPQHF. CDR3 DNA sequence: TGCAGTGCTAACGAAAATAGCAATCAGCCCCAGCATTTT.

The chain recombines TRBV5-1 with TRBJ1-1; 9 bases are shared with TRBD1. CDR1 is SGHRS, CDR2 YFSETQ, per germline. V lost 5 bases to trimming and J lost 6 bases; unmatched junction nucleotides: 14. The CDR3 is 16 residues long. In DNA form, the CDR3 reads TGCGCCAGCAGTTGGTCACAAACAGGGGGCTTTTCTGAAGCTTTCTTT. It encodes CASSWSQTGGFSEAFF.